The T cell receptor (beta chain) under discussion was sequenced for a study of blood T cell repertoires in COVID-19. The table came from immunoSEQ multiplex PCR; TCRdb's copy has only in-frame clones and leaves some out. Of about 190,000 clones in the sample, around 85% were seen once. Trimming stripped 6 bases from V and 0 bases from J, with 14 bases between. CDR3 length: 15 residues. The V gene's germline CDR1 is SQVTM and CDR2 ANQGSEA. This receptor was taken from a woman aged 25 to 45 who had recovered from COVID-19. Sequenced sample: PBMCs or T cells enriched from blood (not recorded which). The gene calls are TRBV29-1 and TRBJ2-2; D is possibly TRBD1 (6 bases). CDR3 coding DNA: TGCAGCGTAGCCGGACAGTCCACGAACACCGGGGAGCTGTTTTTT. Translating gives CSVAGQSTNTGELFF.